The rows below give T cell receptor beta chains drawn from one sample of a study of post-analysis software for immune sequencing data. TCRdb ran MiXCR on the PCR reads and lists one entry per CDR3 protein. The table records fewer than 600,000 distinct CDR3 sequences, 45% of them present only once. The sequencing sample was made of blood. Source of these receptors: a girl aged 10 to 17 with multiple sclerosis. Each CDR3 is given with its conserved first and last residue.

TRBV29-1,TRBJ1-2,CSVEDRRPTSNYGYTF
TRBV20-1,TRBJ2-5,CSARADRGEQETQYF
TRBV29-1,NA,CSYDWQETQYF
TRBV20-1,TRBJ2-7,CSAYRDSYEQYF
TRBV10-2,TRBJ1-2,CASFKGDYGYTF
TRBV29-1,TRBJ2-6,CSVEGDRVTGANVLTF
TRBV28,TRBJ1-5,CASSSLVGSYSNQPQHF
TRBV6-4,TRBJ2-3,CASSDSRTPSTDTQYF
TRBV6-5,TRBJ2-7,CASSYSFERDRVLYEQYF
TRBV4-1,TRBJ2-1,CASSQDSWGGNEQFF
TRBV11-1,TRBJ2-7,CASSDTSSYYEQYF
TRBV20-1,TRBJ2-1,CSARDPASGVYNEQFF
TRBV7-6,TRBJ1-4,CASSPRRDRVEKRFF
TRBV24-1,TRBJ2-1,CATSDLHKTENEQFF
TRBV7-3,TRBJ1-2,CASSLSSGSDYGYTF
TRBV21-1,TRBJ1-4,CASSKALSGVREKLFF
TRBV27,TRBJ2-3,CASSRLAVTSTDTQYF
TRBV14,TRBJ2-3,CASSQFLGLAGAGSTDTQYF
TRBV7-9,TRBJ2-1,CASSIPGTQYNEQFF
TRBV4-1,TRBJ1-2,CACSQLPGETRDGYTF
TRBV28,TRBJ2-7,CASSLPKYYEQYF
TRBV7-9,TRBJ1-2,CASSSAGRAFGYGYTF
TRBV6-5,TRBJ1-1,CASSYRDRGSTEAFF
TRBV7-9,TRBJ2-7,CASSPWDRGHEQYF
TRBV6-1,TRBJ2-3,CASSENLAGSSTDTQYF
TRBV12-3/TRBV12-4,TRBJ2-1,CASSFVNEQFF
TRBV20-1,NA,CSARVQGPQETQYF
TRBV7-9,TRBJ2-7,CASYWQPCSYEQYF
TRBV6-2/TRBV6-3,TRBJ2-7,CASSYRRTSGFSYEQYF
TRBV10-3,TRBJ2-7,CAINGGFSYEQYF
TRBV2,TRBJ1-6,CASSFQLVGQLLHF
TRBV7-3,TRBJ2-1,CASSFKTGRNEQFF
TRBV27,TRBJ1-2,CASSGVGVGYGYTF
TRBV29-1,TRBJ1-2,CSVERTGGYGYTF
TRBV10-3,TRBJ2-7,CAISPGTVGEQYF
TRBV14,TRBJ1-3,CASSQLWQGTGNTIYF
TRBV5-5,TRBJ1-1,CASSFAQQNTEAFF
TRBV15,TRBJ2-2,CATSRWDTGELFF
TRBV28,TRBJ2-7,CASRGTGGAEQYF
TRBV4-1,TRBJ2-1,CASSQELTSGYNEQFF
TRBV25-1,TRBJ2-6,CASSGTGPYGANVLTF
TRBV4-1,TRBJ2-1,CASSKTSVSYNEQFF
TRBV29-1,TRBJ1-2,CSVRGEQHYGYTF
TRBV7-8,TRBJ1-3,CASSILSSGNTIYF
TRBV7-2,TRBJ2-7,CASSIIGYEQYF
TRBV4-3,TRBJ2-1,CASSQEPAGEYNEQFF
TRBV29-1,TRBJ2-1,CSPLLRAGGNYNEQFF
TRBV12-3/TRBV12-4,TRBJ2-7,CASSYGVTSGSEEQYF
TRBV20-1,TRBJ2-7,CSARDMSSGRAKEQYF
TRBV27,TRBJ2-5,CASSLNGVQETQYF